This T cell receptor beta chain was captured in a study of blood T cell repertoires in COVID-19. Across the study: The samples span acute and convalescent COVID-19 from the United States, Italy and Spain. PBMCs, B-cell-depleted T cells, or T cells provided the cDNA or gDNA that made up the material.

Original analysis: By means of reference gene primer amplification, nucleated cell counts were estimated. The repertoire was sequenced with immunoSEQ multiplex PCR; TCRdb's copy has only in-frame clones and lacks some. V, J and clone size are taken as reported in that table, and D and trimming were inferred from the DNA itself. Of approximately 380,000 clones in the sample, roughly 85% were seen once. The sequenced sample was peripheral blood. The receptor comes from a woman aged 18-29 years with acute or convalescent COVID-19.

CDR3 in amino acids: CASSPPGEEQYF. The CDR3, as DNA: TGTGCCAGCAGCCCGCCCGGTGAGGAGCAGTACTTC. The chain joins TRBV7-9 to TRBJ2-7; no clear D gene. CDR3 length equals 12 residues. V gave up 5 bases and J gave up 7 bases, with 12 bases separating them. Germline CDR1 reads SEHNR; CDR2 reads FQNEAQ (reference sequence).